The 15 T cell receptor beta chains below were found in one sample sequenced in a study of blood T cell repertoires in COVID-19. TCRdb's copy holds only in-frame clones and misses some; the assay was immunoSEQ multiplex PCR. The table has approximately 190,000 clones, 70% to 90% seen once. Sequences were obtained from PBMCs or T cells enriched from blood (not recorded which). Source of these receptors: a woman aged 40 to 50 in a cohort exposed to, infected with or recovered from COVID-19 (not recorded which).

This rearrangement joins TRBV4-1 to TRBJ2-7; TRBD2 aligns across 8 bases. The junction had 9 bases not matched to a gene; V was cut back by 6 bases and J by 2 bases. The CDR3 consists of 15 residues. In germline, CDR1 is MGHRA, CDR2 YSYEKL. Written as DNA, the CDR3 is TGCGCCAGCAGTCCAAGCGGGGGCTCCACCTACGAGCAGTACTTC. Translated, it gives CASSPSGGSTYEQYF.

The chain uses TRBV25-1 and TRBJ1-1; no firm D call. The CDR3 covers 11 residues. Germline V CDR1 and CDR2: MGHDK, SYGVNS. Trimming took off 8 bases at V and 8 bases at J, with 12 bases between the two ends. The CDR3 coding sequence is TGTGCCAGCCTTGGGCCGGTAGAAGCTTTCTTT. Amino acid sequence: CASLGPVEAFF.

Here the CDR3 reads CASSLGDRTLAKNIQYF. CDR3 bases: TGTGCCAGCAGCTTAGGAGACAGGACTCTAGCCAAAAACATTCAGTACTTC. The gene calls are TRBV7-9 and TRBJ2-4; TRBD1 might be the D (6 bases). CDR3 size: 17 residues. The germline gives CDR1 SEHNR, CDR2 FQNEAQ (reference sequence). V was clipped by 1 base and J by 0 bases, with 13 bases between them.

Note on this clone: The same CDR3 arises from other DNA sequences in this sample as well. The genes are TRBV24-1 and TRBJ1-2; D remains ambiguous. Trimming shortened V by 6 bases and J by 4 bases, and 8 bases separated the two germline ends. This CDR3 comprises 12 residues. Looked up from germline, CDR1 is KGHDR and CDR2 is SFDVKD. The DNA of the CDR3 is TGTGCCACCAGTACCACGGGCTATGGCTACACCTTC. Its translation: CATSTTGYGYTF.

The chain joins TRBV15 to TRBJ2-7; TRBD2 might be the D (5 bases). Germline V gene data show CDR1 as LNHNV and CDR2 as YYDKDF (reference sequence). The CDR3 is 16 amino acids. Between the trimmed V and J ends, which lost 1 base and 4 bases, there was a span of 17 bases. The CDR3 spells CATSRAGRGRGYEQYF. The CDR3 coding sequence is TGTGCCACCAGCAGAGCGGGTAGAGGGAGAGGTTACGAGCAGTACTTC.

The rearrangement links TRBV19 to TRBJ2-1; TRBD2 agrees at 12 bases. Germline V gene sequence: CDR1 LNHDA, CDR2 SQIVND (reference sequence). V lost 3 bases to trimming and J lost 7 bases; unmatched junction nucleotides: 1. The CDR3 sequence is 14 residues long. The CDR3 coding sequence is TGTGCCAGTAGTATTACTAGCGGGAGGAATGAGCAGTTCTTC. It is translated as CASSITSGRNEQFF. Drawing the rest from reference TRBV19 and TRBJ2-1, the complete variable domain is DGGITQSPKYLFRKEGQNVTLSCEQNLNHDAMYWYRQDPGQGLRLIYYSQIVNDFQKGDIAEGYSVSREKKESFPLTVTSAQKNPTAFYLCASSITSGRNEQFFGPGTRLTVL.

V gene TRBV19 combines with J gene TRBJ1-5; possible D gene TRBD1, 6 bases. Trimming took 4 bases from V and 6 from J, leaving 16 bases between them. Germline assignment: CDR1 LNHDA and CDR2 SQIVND (reference sequence). The CDR3 has 15 amino acids. The CDR3 loop reads CASSTGTNGGQPQHF. Written as DNA, the CDR3 is TGTGCCAGTAGTACGGGGACAAACGGCGGTCAGCCCCAGCATTTT.

This chain joins TRBV7-2 and TRBJ2-7; D unclear. The CDR3 consists of 16 residues. Per the germline V gene, CDR1 is SGHTA and CDR2 is FQGNSA. Between the trimmed V and J ends, which lost 1 base and 3 bases, there was a span of 16 bases. The DNA for the CDR3 is TGTGCCAGCAGCTTAGATGGAACAGACCCCTTCTACGAGCAGTACTTC. Translating gives CASSLDGTDPFYEQYF.

The sample holds one count of this clone. V usage is TRBV19 and J usage is TRBJ1-1, with 7 bases matching TRBD1. The CDR3 extends over 14 amino acids. V gave up 5 bases and J gave up 3 bases; unmatched junction bases: 6. Germline values: CDR1 LNHDA, CDR2 SQIVND (reference sequence). The chain's CDR3 is CASSWGTDHTEAFF. Written as DNA, the CDR3 is TGTGCCAGTAGTTGGGGGACAGACCACACTGAAGCTTTCTTT.

V and J are TRBV9 and TRBJ2-3; 7 nucleotides match TRBD1. Germline CDR1 reads SGDLS; CDR2 reads YYNGEE. The CDR3 totals 14 residues. V lost 3 bases, J lost 2 bases, and 3 bases stayed unmatched. The DNA for the CDR3 is TGTGCCAGCAGCGCCAGGGGGACCACAGATACGCAGTATTTT. Translated, it gives CASSARGTTDTQYF.

In the case of this clone: With a much larger clone just one base away, this may be a read error. Additional DNA sequences in this sample encode the identical CDR3. The gene calls are TRBV11-2 and TRBJ1-2; D unclear. V lost 0 bases, J lost 1 base, and 9 bases lay in between. Germline CDR1 SGHAT, CDR2 FQNNGV. The CDR3 runs 15 residues. The CDR3 region is CASSLDFGSNYGYTF. Written as DNA, the CDR3 is TGTGCCAGCAGCTTAGATTTCGGGAGTAACTATGGCTACACCTTC.

The chain joins TRBV18 to TRBJ2-7; 11 bases agree with TRBD2. Germline CDR1 reads KGHSH; CDR2 reads LQKENI. The CDR3 length is 16 residues. Trimming cost V 6 bases and J 3 bases; bases outside gene matches: 10. The CDR3 nucleotides read TGTGCCAGCTCCATGACTAGCGGGGAGGCTAACTACGAGCAGTACTTC. Translating gives CASSMTSGEANYEQYF.

J is TRBJ2-1 and V is TRBV10-3; 11 positions agree with TRBD1. In germline, CDR1 is ENHRY, CDR2 SYGVKD. The CDR3 consists of 13 residues. V shed 10 bases and J 5 bases; nucleotides not matched to a gene: 4. CDR3 residues: CATGQGAHNEQFF. The CDR3 DNA is TGTGCCACAGGACAGGGGGCCCACAATGAGCAGTTCTTC.

The chain combines TRBV29-1 with TRBJ1-1, with D possibly matching TRBD1 (6 bases). CDR3 length: 15 residues. V was pared by 2 bases and J by 1 base, with 14 bases between. The V gene's germline CDR1 is SQVTM and CDR2 ANQGSEA. Here the CDR3 DNA reads TGCAGCGTTGAAAGTCCGGACAGACCGAACACTGAAGCTTTCTTT. Translation: CSVESPDRPNTEAFF.

The chain joins TRBV20-1 to TRBJ2-1, with D unclear. Trimming removed 1 base at V and 7 bases at J, with 5 bases between. Germline V gene lookup returns CDR1 DFQATT and CDR2 SNEGSKA (reference sequence). The CDR3 has 11 residues. The CDR3 bases are TGCAGTGCTAGAGTTCGTAATGAGCAGTTCTTC. Its translation: CSARVRNEQFF.